This entry features one TCR beta chain sequence. Its target is not known. Six replicates per PBMC sample, mostly from around 460 ng of genomic DNA. The method was immunoSEQ multiplex PCR; TCRdb's version includes in-frame clones alone and lacks a portion of them. The sample contains under 20,000 clones, 72% of which appear only once. Germline V gene sequence: CDR1 SGHNT, CDR2 YYREEE (reference sequence). V was shortened by 0 bases and J by 7 bases, with 16 bases between the two germline ends. The CDR3 length is 15 residues. This entry belongs to a study of neoadjuvant anti-PD-1 for oral cavity cancer. Overall study context: Patients without progression got a fourth dose around day 43. Study-wide findings and caveats: TCR analyses covered only a few patients per response group.

The genes are TRBV5-4 and TRBJ1-2; the D gene is possibly TRBD1 (5 bases). The sequencing here drew on PBMCs, taken before nivolumab (anti-PD-1) treatment. The TCR comes from a person between 35 and 79 years old with oral cavity squamous cell carcinoma. The CDR3 nucleotides read TGTGCCAGCAGCTTGGTCGGTCTTCCGCAGGGTGGCTACACCTTC. Its protein product is CASSLVGLPQGGYTF.